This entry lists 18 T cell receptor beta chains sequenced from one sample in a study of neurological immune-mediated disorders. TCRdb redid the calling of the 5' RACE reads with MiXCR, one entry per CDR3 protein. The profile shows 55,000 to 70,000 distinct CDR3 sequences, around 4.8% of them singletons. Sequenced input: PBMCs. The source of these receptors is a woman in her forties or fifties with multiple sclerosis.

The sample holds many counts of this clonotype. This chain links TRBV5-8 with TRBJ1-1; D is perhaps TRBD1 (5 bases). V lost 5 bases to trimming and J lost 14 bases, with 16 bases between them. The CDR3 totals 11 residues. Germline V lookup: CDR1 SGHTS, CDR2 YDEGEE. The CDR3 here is CASSPDTRGFF. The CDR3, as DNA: TGTGCCAGCAGTCCGGACACGCGAGGATTCTTT.

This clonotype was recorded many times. The CDR3 reads CASSLEALDTQYF. The CDR3 DNA is TGCGCCAGCAGCCTTGAAGCCTTAGATACGCAGTATTTT. The chain carries TRBV5-1 and TRBJ2-3; D is unresolved. V dropped 4 bases and J dropped 5 bases, with 11 bases sitting between them. Germline CDR1 reads SGHRS; CDR2 reads YFSETQ. CDR3 length: 13 amino acids.

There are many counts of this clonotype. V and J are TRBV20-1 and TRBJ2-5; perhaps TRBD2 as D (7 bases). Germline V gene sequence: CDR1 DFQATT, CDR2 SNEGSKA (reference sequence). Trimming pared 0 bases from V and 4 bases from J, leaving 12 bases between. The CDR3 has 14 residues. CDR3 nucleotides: TGCAGTGCTAGAGATCCAGGGGAGGGAGAGACCCAGTACTTC. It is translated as CSARDPGEGETQYF.

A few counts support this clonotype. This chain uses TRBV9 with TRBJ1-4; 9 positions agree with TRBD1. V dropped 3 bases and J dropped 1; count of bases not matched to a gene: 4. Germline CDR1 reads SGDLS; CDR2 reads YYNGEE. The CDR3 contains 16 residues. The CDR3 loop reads CASSGTGGLTNEKLFF. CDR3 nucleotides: TGTGCCAGCAGCGGAACAGGGGGCTTAACTAATGAAAAACTGTTTTTT.

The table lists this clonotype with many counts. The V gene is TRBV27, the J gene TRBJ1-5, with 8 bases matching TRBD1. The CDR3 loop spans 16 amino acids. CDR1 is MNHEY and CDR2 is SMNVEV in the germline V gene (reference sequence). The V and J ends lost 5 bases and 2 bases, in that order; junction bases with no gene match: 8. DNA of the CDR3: TGTGCCAGCAGTCCAACGGGACAGGCGCGCAATCAGCCCCAGCATTTT. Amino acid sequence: CASSPTGQARNQPQHF.

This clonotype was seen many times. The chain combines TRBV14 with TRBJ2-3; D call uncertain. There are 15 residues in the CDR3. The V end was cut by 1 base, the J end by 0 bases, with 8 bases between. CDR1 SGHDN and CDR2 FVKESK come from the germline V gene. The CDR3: CASSQVVGSTDTQYF. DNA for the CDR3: TGTGCCAGCAGCCAAGTTGTCGGCAGCACAGATACGCAGTATTTT.

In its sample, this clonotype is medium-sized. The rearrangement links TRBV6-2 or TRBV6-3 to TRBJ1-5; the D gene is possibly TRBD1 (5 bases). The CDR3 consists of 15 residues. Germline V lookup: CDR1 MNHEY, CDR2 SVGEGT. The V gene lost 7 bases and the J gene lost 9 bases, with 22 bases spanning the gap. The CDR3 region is CASNRAPQELWPQHF. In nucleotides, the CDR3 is TGTGCCAGCAACAGAGCTCCACAGGAGTTGTGGCCCCAGCATTTT.

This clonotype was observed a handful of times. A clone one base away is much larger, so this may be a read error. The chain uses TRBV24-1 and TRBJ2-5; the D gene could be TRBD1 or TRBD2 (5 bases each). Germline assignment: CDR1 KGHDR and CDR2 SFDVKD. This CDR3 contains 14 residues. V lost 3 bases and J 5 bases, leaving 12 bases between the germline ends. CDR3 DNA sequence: TGTGCCACCAGTGATGGGGGAAAGGCGGAGACCCAGTACTTC. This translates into CATSDGGKAETQYF.

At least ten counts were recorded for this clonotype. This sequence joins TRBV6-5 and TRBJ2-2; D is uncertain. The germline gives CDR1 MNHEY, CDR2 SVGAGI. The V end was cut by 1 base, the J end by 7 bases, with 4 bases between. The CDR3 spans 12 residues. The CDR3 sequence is CASSYWGGELFF. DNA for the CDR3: TGTGCCAGCAGTTACTGGGGCGGGGAGCTGTTTTTT.

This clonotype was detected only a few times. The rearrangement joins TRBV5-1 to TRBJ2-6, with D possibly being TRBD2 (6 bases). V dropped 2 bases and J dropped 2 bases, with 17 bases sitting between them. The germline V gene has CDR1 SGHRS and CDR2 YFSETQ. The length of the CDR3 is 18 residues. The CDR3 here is CASSLVGPGEAGANVLTF. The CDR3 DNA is TGCGCCAGCAGCTTAGTAGGGCCCGGGGAGGCTGGGGCCAACGTCCTGACTTTC.

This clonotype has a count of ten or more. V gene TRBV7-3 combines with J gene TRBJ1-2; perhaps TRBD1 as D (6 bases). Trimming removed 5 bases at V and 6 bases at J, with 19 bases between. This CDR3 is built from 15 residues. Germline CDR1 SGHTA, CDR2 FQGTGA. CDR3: CASSPHGGRQDGYTF. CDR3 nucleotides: TGTGCCAGCAGCCCCCATGGGGGGCGACAAGATGGCTACACCTTC.

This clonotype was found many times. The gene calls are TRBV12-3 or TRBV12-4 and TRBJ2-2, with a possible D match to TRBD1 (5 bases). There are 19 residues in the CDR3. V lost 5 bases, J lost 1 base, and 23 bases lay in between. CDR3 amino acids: CASSPPYLGRQGNTGELFF. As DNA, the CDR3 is TGTGCCAGCAGTCCGCCCTATTTAGGTCGGCAGGGGAACACCGGGGAGCTGTTTTTT.

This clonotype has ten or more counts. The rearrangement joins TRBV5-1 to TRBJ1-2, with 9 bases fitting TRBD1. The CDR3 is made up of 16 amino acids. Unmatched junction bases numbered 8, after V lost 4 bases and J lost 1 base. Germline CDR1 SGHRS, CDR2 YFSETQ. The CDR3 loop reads CASSPRTGDGNYGYTF. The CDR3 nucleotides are TGCGCCAGCAGCCCCCGGACAGGGGATGGTAACTATGGCTACACCTTC.

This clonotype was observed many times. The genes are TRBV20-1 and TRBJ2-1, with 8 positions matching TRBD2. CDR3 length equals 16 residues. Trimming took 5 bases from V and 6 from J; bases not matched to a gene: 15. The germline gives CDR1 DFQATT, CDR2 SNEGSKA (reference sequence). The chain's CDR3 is CSAQFTSGTIINEQFF. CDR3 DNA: TGCAGTGCTCAGTTCACTAGCGGCACTATCATCAATGAGCAGTTCTTC.

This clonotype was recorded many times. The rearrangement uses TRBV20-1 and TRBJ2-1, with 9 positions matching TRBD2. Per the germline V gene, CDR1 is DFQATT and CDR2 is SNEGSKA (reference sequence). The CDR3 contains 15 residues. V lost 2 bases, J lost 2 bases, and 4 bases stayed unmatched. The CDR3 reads CSARPIAGAYNEQFF. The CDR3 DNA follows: TGCAGTGCTAGACCTATAGCGGGGGCCTACAATGAGCAGTTCTTC.

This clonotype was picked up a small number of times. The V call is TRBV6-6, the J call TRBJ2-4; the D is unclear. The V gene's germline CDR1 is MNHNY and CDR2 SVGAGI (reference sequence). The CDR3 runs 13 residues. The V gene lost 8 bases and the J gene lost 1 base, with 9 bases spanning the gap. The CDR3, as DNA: TGTGCCAGCCTTTCGAGGGCCAAAAACATTCAGTACTTC. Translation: CASLSRAKNIQYF.

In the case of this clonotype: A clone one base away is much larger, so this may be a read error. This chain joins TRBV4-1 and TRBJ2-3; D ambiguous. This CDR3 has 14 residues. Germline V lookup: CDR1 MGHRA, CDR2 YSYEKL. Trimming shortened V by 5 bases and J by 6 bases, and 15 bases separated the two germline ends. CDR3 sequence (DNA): TGCGCCAGCAGCGTAGGAAAGCTCATCGATACGCAGTATTTT. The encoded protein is CASSVGKLIDTQYF.

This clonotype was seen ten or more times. CDR3 amino acids: CASRRRLAGETQYF. In DNA form, the CDR3 reads TGTGCCAGCAGGCGTAGACTAGCGGGTGAGACCCAGTACTTC. V is TRBV12-3 or TRBV12-4 and J is TRBJ2-5, with 10 bases that match TRBD2. The CDR3 contains 14 residues. V gave up 6 bases and J gave up 5 bases; unmatched junction bases: 6.